These T cell receptor beta chains were read from a single sample in a study of blood T cell repertoires in COVID-19. The method was immunoSEQ multiplex PCR; TCRdb's version includes in-frame clones alone and lacks a portion of them. Here the sample spans a few hundred thousand clones, around 92% being singletons. Sequencing was carried out using peripheral blood. The receptor set was obtained from a man aged 35 to 55 with acute or convalescent COVID-19. Both conserved end residues are part of each CDR3. The D gene is left open where the match is weak.

D: TRBD2
J: TRBJ2-3
V: TRBV27
CDR3: CASRRDYRDTQYF

D: NA
J: TRBJ2-7
V: TRBV19
CDR3: CASSVDDSTYEQYF

D: NA
J: TRBJ2-1
V: TRBV20-1
CDR3: CSVLQGNEQFF

D: TRBD2
J: TRBJ2-2
V: TRBV29-1
CDR3: CSGVGLAGTGELFF

D: NA
J: TRBJ1-1
V: TRBV28
CDR3: CASSLSLNTEAFF

D: NA
J: TRBJ1-1
V: TRBV9
CDR3: CASSVGMGSEAFF

D: NA
J: TRBJ1-4
V: TRBV6-5
CDR3: CASSYSGRGNEKLFF

D: TRBD2
J: TRBJ2-3
V: TRBV7-8
CDR3: CASSLGGGRVDTQYF

D: NA
J: TRBJ1-1
V: TRBV5-6
CDR3: CASSLGRTEAFF

D: TRBD1
J: TRBJ2-5
V: TRBV30
CDR3: CAWTFSQGAWETQYF

D: NA
J: TRBJ1-1
V: TRBV7-8
CDR3: CASSLEQGGAFF

D: TRBD2
J: TRBJ2-1
V: TRBV9
CDR3: CASRDQDGLAGGPSSYNEQFF

D: NA
J: TRBJ2-3
V: TRBV28
CDR3: CASSFSERTDTQYF

D: TRBD1
J: TRBJ2-6
V: TRBV7-9
CDR3: CASRIGLGQGTSGANVLTF

D: NA
J: TRBJ1-5
V: TRBV29-1
CDR3: CSVQLGRGNQPQHF

D: TRBD1
J: TRBJ2-1
V: TRBV19
CDR3: CASSLGQGNNEQFF

D: TRBD2
J: TRBJ2-7
V: TRBV11-2
CDR3: CASSQGTSGSYEQYF

D: TRBD1
J: TRBJ1-2
V: TRBV27
CDR3: CASSANRGPGYGYTF

D: NA
J: TRBJ1-1
V: TRBV30
CDR3: CAWSVSRGEAFF

D: NA
J: TRBJ1-6
V: TRBV2
CDR3: CASSVGTGGDNSPLHF

D: NA
J: TRBJ2-3
V: TRBV2
CDR3: CASRGYRGQYF

D: NA
J: TRBJ1-2
V: TRBV2
CDR3: CAYWTQSNYGYTF

D: NA
J: TRBJ2-7
V: TRBV3-1/TRBV3-2
CDR3: CASSQDPGGLYEQYF

D: TRBD1
J: TRBJ2-5
V: TRBV9
CDR3: CASSVQQGARETQYF

D: TRBD1
J: TRBJ2-7
V: TRBV2
CDR3: CASSPETGFEQYF